What follows are 21 T cell receptor beta chains derived from one specimen sequenced in a study of CD8 T cells in ankylosing spondylitis. Study-level results: A TCR beta motif made of several highly homologous variants seemed typical of ankylosing spondylitis blood.

The antigens these receptors bind are not known. In TCRdb, the 5' RACE reads were re-called with MiXCR into one record per CDR3 protein. The sample contains fewer than 550,000 distinct CDR3 sequences, 5.3% of which appear only once. The sequencing sample was made of blood, either unsorted or a sorted T cell fraction (not recorded which). Receptors were obtained from a male donor with ankylosing spondylitis.

The V gene is TRBV3-1, the J gene TRBJ1-1; 7 positions match TRBD1. Germline trimming cut 11 bases from V and 2 bases from J; bases unmatched to any gene: 11. This CDR3 region has 14 residues. CDR1 LGHDT and CDR2 YNNKEL come from the germline V gene (reference sequence). The CDR3 spells CACRDSPSNTEAFF. In DNA form, the CDR3 reads TGTGCCTGCCGGGACAGCCCCTCCAACACTGAAGCTTTCTTT.

This clonotype was detected a few times. The chain employs TRBV7-3 and TRBJ1-2, with 8 nucleotides matching TRBD1. J was trimmed by 8 bases and V by 3 bases; bases with no gene match: 5. Germline V lookup: CDR1 SGHTA, CDR2 FQGTGA. This CDR3 comprises 13 residues. The CDR3 DNA follows: TGTGCCAGCAGCTTGGACAGGGAGTCGGGCTACACCTTC. It translates to CASSLDRESGYTF.

This clonotype was recorded many times. The chain recombines TRBV18 with TRBJ1-1; TRBD1 matches at 10 bases. Trimming cost V 1 base and J 0 bases; bases outside gene matches: 2. Per germline, CDR1 KGHSH and CDR2 LQKENI. This CDR3 is built from 16 residues. The CDR3 loop reads CASSPLTGGLNTEAFF. The CDR3 DNA is TGTGCCAGCTCACCACTGACAGGGGGCCTGAACACTGAAGCTTTCTTT.

This clonotype has more than one count but fewer than ten. The genes are TRBV3-1 and TRBJ1-3, with no clear D. The CDR3 has 16 residues. Trimming took 0 bases from V and 0 from J, leaving 9 bases between them. Germline assignment: CDR1 LGHDT and CDR2 YNNKEL (reference sequence). The CDR3 DNA sequence: TGTGCCAGCAGCCAAGAAACGCCAAGCTCTGGAAACACCATATATTTT. Encoded protein: CASSQETPSSGNTIYF.

This clonotype was recorded many times. The chain carries TRBV6-1 and TRBJ2-1; 7 nucleotides agree with TRBD1. Per germline, CDR1 MNHNS and CDR2 SASEGT. V gave up 8 bases and J gave up 7 bases; unmatched junction bases: 14. The CDR3 has 15 amino acids. The CDR3 loop is CASATTGTDRNEQFF. CDR3 nucleotide sequence: TGTGCCAGCGCCACGACCGGGACAGACCGGAATGAGCAGTTCTTC.

This clonotype has a count of ten or more. This chain joins TRBV7-9 and TRBJ2-7; perhaps D is TRBD1 or TRBD2 (5 bases each). Trimming removed 5 bases from V and 6 bases from J, with 17 bases in between. Germline assignment: CDR1 SEHNR and CDR2 FQNEAQ (reference sequence). This CDR3 is 14 amino acids long. The chain's CDR3 is CASSLGTHEGEQYF. CDR3 in DNA: TGTGCCAGCAGCCTCGGGACCCACGAGGGCGAGCAGTACTTC.

The chain combines TRBV27 with TRBJ2-5; weak D call: TRBD2 (5 bases). V was trimmed by 4 bases and J by 2 bases, leaving 17 bases between them. Looked up from germline, CDR1 is MNHEY and CDR2 is SMNVEV (reference sequence). The CDR3 covers 16 residues. This CDR3 is CASSSSGSFWQETQYF. The CDR3 coding sequence is TGTGCCAGCAGTTCATCGGGGTCCTTTTGGCAAGAGACCCAGTACTTC.

At least ten counts were recorded for this clonotype. V and J are TRBV7-9 and TRBJ1-4, with D perhaps matching TRBD1 (5 bases). This CDR3 has 15 residues. Germline V lookup: CDR1 SEHNR, CDR2 FQNEAQ (reference sequence). The V gene lost 1 base and the J gene lost 12 bases, with 18 bases spanning the gap. This CDR3 is CASSLEAGLFVELFF. The CDR3 nucleotides are TGTGCCAGCAGCTTAGAGGCAGGGTTGTTCGTGGAACTGTTTTTT.

This clonotype was detected ten times or more. This rearrangement joins TRBV29-1 to TRBJ1-1, with unresolved D. The germline V and J ends were trimmed by 7 bases and 4 bases, with 13 bases remaining between them. The CDR3 is 12 amino acids. Germline values: CDR1 SQVTM, CDR2 ANQGSEA. The CDR3 coding sequence is TGCAGCGCGCGACAATACCCCACTGAAGCTTTCTTT. It is translated as CSARQYPTEAFF.

This clonotype has a count of ten or more. V and J are TRBV5-1 and TRBJ1-2, with a possible D match to TRBD1 (6 bases). Germline V gene lookup returns CDR1 SGHRS and CDR2 YFSETQ. Trimming left V 4 bases short and J 6 bases short, with 19 bases between. This CDR3 is built from 15 residues. In nucleotides, the CDR3 is TGCGCCAGCAGCAATACAGGGCTCTTTGGTAATGGCTACACCTTC. The encoded protein is CASSNTGLFGNGYTF.

This clonotype came up many times. The chain links TRBV27 to TRBJ1-2; 9 nucleotides agree with TRBD1. The CDR3 totals 15 residues. V trimming: 3 bases; J trimming: 6 bases; junction bases outside the gene matches: 8. CDR1 MNHEY and CDR2 SMNVEV come from the germline V gene (reference sequence). CDR3 nucleotides: TGTGCCAGCAGTTTGACCCGACAGGGGGTTAATGGCTACACCTTC. As protein: CASSLTRQGVNGYTF.

The rearrangement uses TRBV6-1 and TRBJ2-7; D remains ambiguous. CDR3 length: 13 residues. V was trimmed by 8 bases and J by 3 bases, leaving 14 bases between them. The germline gives CDR1 MNHNS, CDR2 SASEGT. The DNA for the CDR3 is TGTGCCAGCCGCAACCGGGTCGGCTACGAGCAGTACTTC. Its protein is CASRNRVGYEQYF.

The table lists this clonotype with many counts. V is TRBV27 and J is TRBJ1-2; the match to TRBD1 covers 7 bases. With V trimmed by 5 bases and J by 2 bases, 2 bases remained unmatched. Germline CDR1 and CDR2: MNHEY and SMNVEV (reference sequence). The CDR3 has 13 residues. Written as DNA, the CDR3 is TGTGCCAGCAGTCCACAGGGGAACTATGGCTACACCTTC. Protein sequence: CASSPQGNYGYTF.

Notes on this clonotype: A much larger clone lies a single base off, so this may be a read error. This sequence joins TRBV29-1 and TRBJ2-3; D may correspond to TRBD1 or TRBD2 (5 bases each). The CDR3 covers 15 residues. The germline gives CDR1 SQVTM, CDR2 ANQGSEA. CDR3 DNA: TGCAGCGTTGAACTCGGGGCAGGGAGCACAGATACGCAGTTTTTT. Its translation is CSVELGAGSTDTQFF.

The genes are TRBV11-2 and TRBJ2-2; tentatively, D is TRBD2 (6 bases). The V gene lost 1 base and the J gene lost 5 bases, with 14 bases spanning the gap. In germline, CDR1 is SGHAT, CDR2 FQNNGV. CDR3 length: 16 residues. The CDR3 nucleotides read TGTGCCAGCAGCTTAGGCGGGGCTATGAGGACCGGGGAGCTGTTTTTT. Its protein is CASSLGGAMRTGELFF.

This clonotype was recorded only once. The rearrangement uses TRBV3-1 and TRBJ2-5; TRBD2 agrees at 8 bases. This CDR3 spans 16 amino acids. Germline CDR1 LGHDT, CDR2 YNNKEL (reference sequence). Unmatched junction bases numbered 11, after V lost 3 bases and J lost 5 bases. CDR3 DNA sequence: TGTGCCAGCAGCCACTTTAGACTAGCGAGCGAGGAGACCCAGTACTTC. Translating it yields CASSHFRLASEETQYF.

As regards this clonotype: This clone may be a read error of a much larger clone one base away. V is TRBV12-3 or TRBV12-4 and J is TRBJ2-1; tentatively, D is TRBD1 or TRBD2 (6 bases each). Trimming took 4 bases from V and 7 from J, leaving 20 bases between them. CDR3 length: 16 residues. CDR3 residues: CASSSPRRGIRNEQFF. Written as DNA, the CDR3 is TGTGCCAGCAGTTCCCCGCGGAGGGGGATTAGGAATGAGCAGTTCTTC.

This clonotype was detected many times. The CDR3 bases are TGCGCCAGCAGAGGAACCTCGAGCTCCTACAATGAGCAGTTCTTC. Protein product: CASRGTSSSYNEQFF. The rearrangement links TRBV5-1 to TRBJ2-1; no firm D call. The ends were cut back, 5 bases at V and 0 bases at J, with 12 bases in the middle. The CDR3 runs 15 residues. CDR1 and CDR2 from the germline V gene are SGHRS and YFSETQ.

The V and J genes are TRBV20-1 and TRBJ2-3; 7 bases align to TRBD2. The CDR3 runs 14 residues. Trimming at V came to 2 bases and at J to 6 bases, leaving 8 bases not matched to a gene. Germline CDR1 DFQATT, CDR2 SNEGSKA (reference sequence). CDR3 loop: CSARYGGGGDTQYF. The CDR3 DNA follows: TGCAGTGCTAGATATGGGGGGGGTGGGGATACGCAGTATTTT.

This clonotype was observed at least ten times. The gene calls are TRBV11-2 and TRBJ1-2; TRBD1 aligns across 9 bases. Germline CDR1 and CDR2: SGHAT and FQNNGV. The trim removed 0 bases at V and 4 bases at J, leaving 6 bases unmatched. CDR3 length: 16 amino acids. Here the CDR3 reads CASSLDAGTGTYGYTF. CDR3 in DNA: TGTGCCAGCAGCTTAGATGCCGGGACAGGGACCTATGGCTACACCTTC. Using reference TRBV11-2 and TRBJ1-2 for the parts outside the CDR3, the full variable domain is EAGVAQSPRYKIIEKRQSVAFWCNPISGHATLYWYQQILGQGPKLLIQFQNNGVVDDSQLPKDRFSAERLKGVDSTLKIQPAKLEDSAVYLCASSLDAGTGTYGYTFGSGTRLTVV.

This clonotype was recorded at least ten times. At one end, the junction sequence differs from germline, possibly due to a read error. This rearrangement joins TRBV5-1 to TRBJ2-7; tentative D call: TRBD2 (5 bases). Per germline, CDR1 SGHRS and CDR2 YFSETQ. The CDR3 covers 12 residues. CDR3 DNA sequence: TGTGCCAGCAGTCCTCGGGGCTACGAGCAGTACTTC. Protein product: CASSPRGYEQYF.